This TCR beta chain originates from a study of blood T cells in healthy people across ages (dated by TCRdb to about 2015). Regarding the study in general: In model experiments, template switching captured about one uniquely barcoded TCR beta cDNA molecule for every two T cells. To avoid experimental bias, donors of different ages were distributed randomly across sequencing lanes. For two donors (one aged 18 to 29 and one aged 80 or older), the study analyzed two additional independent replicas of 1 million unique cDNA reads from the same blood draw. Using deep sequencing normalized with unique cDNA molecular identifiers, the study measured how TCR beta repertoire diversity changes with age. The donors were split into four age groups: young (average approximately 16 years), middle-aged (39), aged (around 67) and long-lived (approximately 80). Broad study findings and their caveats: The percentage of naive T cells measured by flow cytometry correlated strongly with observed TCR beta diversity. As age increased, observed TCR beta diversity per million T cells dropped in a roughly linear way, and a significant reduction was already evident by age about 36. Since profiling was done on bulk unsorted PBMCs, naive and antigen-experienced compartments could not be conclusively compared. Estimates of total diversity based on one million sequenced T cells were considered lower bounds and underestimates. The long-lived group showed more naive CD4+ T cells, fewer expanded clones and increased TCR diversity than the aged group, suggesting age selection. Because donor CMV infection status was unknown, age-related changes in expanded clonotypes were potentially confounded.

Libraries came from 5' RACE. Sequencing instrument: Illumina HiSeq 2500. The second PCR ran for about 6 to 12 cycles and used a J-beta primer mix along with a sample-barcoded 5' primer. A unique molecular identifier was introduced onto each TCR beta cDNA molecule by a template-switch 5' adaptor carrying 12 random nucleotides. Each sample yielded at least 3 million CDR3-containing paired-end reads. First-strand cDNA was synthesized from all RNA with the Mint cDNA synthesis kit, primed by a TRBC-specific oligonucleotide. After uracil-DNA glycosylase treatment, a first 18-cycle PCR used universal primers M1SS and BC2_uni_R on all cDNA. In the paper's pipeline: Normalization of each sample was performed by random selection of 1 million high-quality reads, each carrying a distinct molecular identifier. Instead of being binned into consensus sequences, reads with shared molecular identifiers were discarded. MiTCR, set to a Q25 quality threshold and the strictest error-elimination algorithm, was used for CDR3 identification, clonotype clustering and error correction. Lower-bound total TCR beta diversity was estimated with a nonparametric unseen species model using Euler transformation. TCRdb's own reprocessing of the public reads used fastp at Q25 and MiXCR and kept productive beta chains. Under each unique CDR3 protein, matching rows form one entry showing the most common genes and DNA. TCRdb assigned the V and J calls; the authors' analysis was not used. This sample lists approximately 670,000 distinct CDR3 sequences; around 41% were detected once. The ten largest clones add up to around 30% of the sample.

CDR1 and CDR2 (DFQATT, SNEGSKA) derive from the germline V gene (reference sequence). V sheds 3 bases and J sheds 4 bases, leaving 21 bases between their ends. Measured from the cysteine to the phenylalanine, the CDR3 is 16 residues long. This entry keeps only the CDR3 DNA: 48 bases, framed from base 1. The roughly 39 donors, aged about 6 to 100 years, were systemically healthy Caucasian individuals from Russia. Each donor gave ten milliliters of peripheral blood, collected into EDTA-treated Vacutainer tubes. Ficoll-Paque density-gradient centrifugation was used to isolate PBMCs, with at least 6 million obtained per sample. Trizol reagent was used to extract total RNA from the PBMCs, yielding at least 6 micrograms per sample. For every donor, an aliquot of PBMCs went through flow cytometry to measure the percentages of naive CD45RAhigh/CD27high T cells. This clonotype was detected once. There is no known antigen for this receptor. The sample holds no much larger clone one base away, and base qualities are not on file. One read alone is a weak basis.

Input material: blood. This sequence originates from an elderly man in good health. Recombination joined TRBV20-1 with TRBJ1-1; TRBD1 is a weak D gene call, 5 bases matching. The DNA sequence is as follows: TGCAGTGCTAGGGGGACGGCTTCTTCCGGGGGCACTGAAGCTTTCTTT. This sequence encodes CSARGTASSGGTEAFF.